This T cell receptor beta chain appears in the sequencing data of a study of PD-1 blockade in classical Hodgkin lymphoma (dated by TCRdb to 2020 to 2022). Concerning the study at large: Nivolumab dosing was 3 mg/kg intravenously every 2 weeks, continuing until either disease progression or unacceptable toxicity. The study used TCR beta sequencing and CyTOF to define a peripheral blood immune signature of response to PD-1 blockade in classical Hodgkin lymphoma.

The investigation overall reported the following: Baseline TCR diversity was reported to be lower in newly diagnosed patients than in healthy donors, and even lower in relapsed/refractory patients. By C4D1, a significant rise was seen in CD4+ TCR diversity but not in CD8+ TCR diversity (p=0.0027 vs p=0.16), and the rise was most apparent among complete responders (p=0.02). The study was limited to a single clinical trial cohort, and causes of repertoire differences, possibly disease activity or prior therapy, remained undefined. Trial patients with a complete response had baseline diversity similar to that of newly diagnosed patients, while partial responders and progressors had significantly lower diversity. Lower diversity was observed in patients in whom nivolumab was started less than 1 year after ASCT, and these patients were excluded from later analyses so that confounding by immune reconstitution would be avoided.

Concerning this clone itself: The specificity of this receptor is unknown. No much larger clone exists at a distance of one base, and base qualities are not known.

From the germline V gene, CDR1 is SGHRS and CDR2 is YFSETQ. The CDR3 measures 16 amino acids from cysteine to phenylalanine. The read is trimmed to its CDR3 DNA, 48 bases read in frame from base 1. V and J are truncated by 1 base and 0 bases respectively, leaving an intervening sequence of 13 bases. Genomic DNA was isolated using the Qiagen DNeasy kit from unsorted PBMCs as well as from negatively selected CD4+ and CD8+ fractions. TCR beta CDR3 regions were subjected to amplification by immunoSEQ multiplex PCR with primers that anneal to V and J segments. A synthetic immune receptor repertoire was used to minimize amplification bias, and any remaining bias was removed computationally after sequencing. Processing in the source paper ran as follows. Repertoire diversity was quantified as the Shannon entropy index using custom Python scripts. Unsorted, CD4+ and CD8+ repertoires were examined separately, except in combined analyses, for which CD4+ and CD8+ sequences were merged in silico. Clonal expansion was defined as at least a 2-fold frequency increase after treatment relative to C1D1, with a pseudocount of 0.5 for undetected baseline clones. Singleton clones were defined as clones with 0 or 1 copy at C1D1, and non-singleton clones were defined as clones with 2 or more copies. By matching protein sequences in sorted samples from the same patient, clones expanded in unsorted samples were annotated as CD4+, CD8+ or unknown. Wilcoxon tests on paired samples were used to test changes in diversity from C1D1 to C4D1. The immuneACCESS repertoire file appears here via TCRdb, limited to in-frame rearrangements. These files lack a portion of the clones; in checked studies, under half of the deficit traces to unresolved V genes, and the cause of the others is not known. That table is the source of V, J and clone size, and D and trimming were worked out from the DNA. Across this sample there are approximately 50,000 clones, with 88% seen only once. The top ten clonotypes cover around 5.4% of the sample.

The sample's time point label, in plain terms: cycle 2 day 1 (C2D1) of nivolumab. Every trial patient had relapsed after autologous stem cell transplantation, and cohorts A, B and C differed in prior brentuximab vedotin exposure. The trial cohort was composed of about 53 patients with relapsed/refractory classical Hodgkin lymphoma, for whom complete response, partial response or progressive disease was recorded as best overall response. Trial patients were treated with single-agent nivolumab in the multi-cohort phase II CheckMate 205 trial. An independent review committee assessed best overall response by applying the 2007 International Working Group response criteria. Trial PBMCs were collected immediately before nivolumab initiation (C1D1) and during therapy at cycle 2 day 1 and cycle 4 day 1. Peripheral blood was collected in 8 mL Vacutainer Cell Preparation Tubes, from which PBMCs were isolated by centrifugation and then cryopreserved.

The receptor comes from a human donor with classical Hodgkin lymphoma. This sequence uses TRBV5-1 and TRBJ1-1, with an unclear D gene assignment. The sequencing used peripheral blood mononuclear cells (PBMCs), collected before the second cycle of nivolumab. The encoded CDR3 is CASSLLGSNMNTEAFF. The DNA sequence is TGCGCCAGCAGCTTGCTCGGCAGCAACATGAACACTGAAGCTTTCTTT.